One and the same sample provided the 25 T cell receptor beta chains below, sequenced in a study of blood T cell repertoires in COVID-19. TCRdb's table, derived via immunoSEQ multiplex PCR, lists solely in-frame clones and lacks some. Counted here are under 300,000 clones, about nine tenths occurring once; the ten biggest clones make up approximately 7.5%. The sample was peripheral blood. Every receptor here comes from a man in his 60s who had recovered from COVID-19.

The chain recombines TRBV30 with TRBJ1-6, with unresolved D. V was clipped by 3 bases and J by 7 bases, with 4 bases between them. CDR3 length: 11 amino acids. Germline-derived CDR1 and CDR2 are GTSNPN and SVGIG (reference sequence). CDR3 residues: CAWSLNSPLHF. The CDR3 DNA sequence: TGTGCCTGGAGCCTGAATTCACCCCTCCACTTT.

Worth noting for this clone: The conserved phenylalanine or tryptophan is not found at the CDR3 terminus, so this likely reflects a read error. Because the CDR3's place on the DNA is in doubt, the DNA is left out and the CDR3 is given as listed by TCRdb. V is TRBV2 and J is TRBJ1-2. Ends included, the CDR3 has 13 residues. Germline-derived CDR1 and CDR2 are SNHLY and FYNNEI. The CDR3 here is CASRTLGAGMIFV.

The J gene is TRBJ1-1, the V gene TRBV18; weak D call: TRBD1 (5 bases). In germline, CDR1 is KGHSH, CDR2 LQKENI. There are 16 residues in the CDR3. V was trimmed by 2 bases and J by 4 bases, leaving 17 bases between them. DNA for the CDR3: TGTGCCAGCTCACCAGGGTTGGCGGGGACGGGCACTGAAGCTTTCTTT. This codes for CASSPGLAGTGTEAFF.

The chain joins TRBV30 to TRBJ2-5, with D possibly TRBD2 on 6 matching bases. The CDR3 extends over 15 amino acids. CDR1 and CDR2 (germline): GTSNPN, SVGIG (reference sequence). Trimming took 3 bases from V and 0 from J, leaving 14 bases between them. The CDR3, as DNA: TGTGCCTGGAGCGTTGGTAGGGACTACCAAGAGACCCAGTACTTC. It yields the protein CAWSVGRDYQETQYF.

This CDR3 is CASSWDTYGYTF. In nucleotides, the CDR3 is TGTGCCAGCAGCTGGGACACCTATGGCTACACCTTC. The chain is built from TRBV5-5 and TRBJ1-2, with a tentative D call TRBD1 (6 bases). The V gene lost 3 bases and the J gene lost 4 bases, with 7 bases spanning the gap. Germline V gene sequence: CDR1 SGHKS, CDR2 YYEKEE (reference sequence). The CDR3 consists of 12 residues.

J is TRBJ1-4 and V is TRBV6-5; tentative D call: TRBD1 (6 bases). Germline CDR1 MNHEY, CDR2 SVGAGI. V lost 0 bases and J lost 0, with 8 bases in between. CDR3 length: 16 residues. The CDR3 reads CASSYSGTTTNEKLFF. Written as DNA, the CDR3 is TGTGCCAGCAGTTACTCCGGGACAACAACTAATGAAAAACTGTTTTTT.

This clone appeared a single time. This rearrangement joins TRBV24-1 to TRBJ2-3; 11 bases match TRBD2. Germline V gene lookup returns CDR1 KGHDR and CDR2 SFDVKD. There are 16 residues in the CDR3. J gave up 6 bases and V 3 bases, and 7 bases lay outside the gene matches. DNA of the CDR3: TGTGCCACCAGTGATAAACTAGCGGGGGAATGGGATACGCAGTATTTT. This translates into CATSDKLAGEWDTQYF.

V and J are TRBV15 and TRBJ2-7; D unclear. Trimming shortened V by 1 base and J by 3 bases, and 10 bases separated the two germline ends. There are 14 residues in the CDR3. Per germline, CDR1 LNHNV and CDR2 YYDKDF (reference sequence). The CDR3 nucleotides are TGTGCCACCAGCAGAGGAGGCGCTTTCTACGAGCAGTACTTC. This translates into CATSRGGAFYEQYF.

CDR3 sequence: CASRRDSNYGYTF. In DNA form, the CDR3 reads TGTGCCAGCAGGAGGGACTCTAACTATGGCTACACCTTC. The V call is TRBV27, the J call TRBJ1-2; possibly TRBD1 for D (5 bases). The CDR3 has 13 residues. Trimming removed 6 bases at V and 0 bases at J, with 8 bases between. CDR1 MNHEY and CDR2 SMNVEV come from the germline V gene (reference sequence).

The chain is built from TRBV18 and TRBJ1-5; D is possibly TRBD1 (6 bases). The CDR3 contains 14 residues. Trimming pared 0 bases from V and 6 bases from J, leaving 9 bases between. Germline CDR1 is KGHSH and CDR2 is LQKENI. The CDR3 spells CASSPPGASQPQHF. CDR3 bases: TGTGCCAGCTCACCACCGGGGGCCAGTCAGCCCCAGCATTTT.

The V and J genes are TRBV6-1 and TRBJ2-7; D possibly corresponds to TRBD1 (6 bases). CDR3 length equals 14 residues. V was trimmed by 3 bases and J by 1 base, leaving 10 bases between them. Germline V gene data show CDR1 as MNHNS and CDR2 as SASEGT. The chain's CDR3 is CASSELGQSYEQYV. CDR3 in DNA: TGTGCCAGCAGTGAGCTCGGACAGTCCTACGAGCAGTACGTC.

V and J are TRBV7-2 and TRBJ1-2; 10 nucleotides match TRBD1. This CDR3 has 14 residues. Germline V gene lookup returns CDR1 SGHTA and CDR2 FQGNSA. Germline trimming cut 6 bases from V and 6 bases from J; bases unmatched to any gene: 7. Here the CDR3 DNA reads TGTGCCAGCAGTCAAGGGACAGGGGACCATGGCTACACCTTC. It yields the protein CASSQGTGDHGYTF.

The rearrangement uses TRBV6-5 and TRBJ2-5, with a tentative D call TRBD1 (5 bases). V lost 1 base and J 2 bases, leaving 8 bases between the germline ends. The CDR3 has 14 residues. Germline values: CDR1 MNHEY, CDR2 SVGAGI. CDR3 bases: TGTGCCAGCAGTTACTACAGGTCACAAGAGACCCAGTACTTC. This encodes CASSYYRSQETQYF.

The genes are TRBV5-1 and TRBJ2-3; 14 nucleotides agree with TRBD2. The V and J ends lost 4 bases and 7 bases, in that order; junction bases with no gene match: 8. The CDR3 loop spans 16 amino acids. The V gene's germline CDR1 is SGHRS and CDR2 YFSETQ. CDR3 nucleotide sequence: TGCGCCAGCAGCGAGACCGGGACTAGCGGGGGAAATACGCAGTATTTT. Translating gives CASSETGTSGGNTQYF. Filled out from reference TRBV5-1 and TRBJ2-3, the complete variable domain reads KAGVTQTPRYLIKTRGQQVTLSCSPISGHRSVSWYQQTPGQGLQFLFEYFSETQRNKGNFPGRFSGRQFSNSRSEMNVSTLELGDSALYLCASSETGTSGGNTQYFGPGTRLTVL.

The rearrangement links TRBV10-2 to TRBJ1-2; D perhaps matches TRBD1 (6 bases). Germline assignment: CDR1 WSHSY and CDR2 SAAADI. The CDR3 contains 16 residues. Trimming removed 8 bases from V and 0 bases from J, with 19 bases in between. The CDR3 sequence: CASGPIGQLANYGYTF. CDR3 sequence (DNA): TGCGCCAGCGGACCAATTGGACAGTTAGCTAACTATGGCTACACCTTC.

J is TRBJ1-6 and V is TRBV3-1 (or the pseudogene TRBV3-2), with D possibly being TRBD1 (6 bases). The V gene lost 1 base and the J gene lost 10 bases, with 14 bases spanning the gap. Germline-derived CDR1 and CDR2 are LGHDT and YNNKEL (reference sequence). The CDR3 spans 15 residues. CDR3 bases: TGTGCCAGCAGCCAAGTCGGGGGGGGCCAGTCACCCCTCCACTTT. It translates to CASSQVGGGQSPLHF.

In this sample, this clone turned up once. The CDR3 DNA reads as TGTGCCAGCAGCCCCCCCCAGGGGACGAACACTGAAGCTTTCTTT. Amino acids: CASSPPQGTNTEAFF. V gene TRBV6-2 or TRBV6-3 combines with J gene TRBJ1-1; D possibly corresponds to TRBD1 (6 bases). The V and J ends lost 6 bases and 1 base respectively, with 15 bases between them. The CDR3 covers 15 residues. Germline V gene sequence: CDR1 MNHEY, CDR2 SVGEGT.

This clone has only one observation. This chain joins TRBV6-5 and TRBJ1-4; TRBD1 agrees at 7 bases. V lost 5 bases and J lost 7; bases outside the gene matches: 7. The germline gives CDR1 MNHEY, CDR2 SVGAGI. This CDR3 has 14 amino acids. Here the CDR3 DNA reads TGTGCCAGCAGTCAGCGACAGGGTCGTGAAAAACTGTTTTTT. Residues: CASSQRQGREKLFF.

J is TRBJ2-7 and V is TRBV4-1; tentatively, D is TRBD1 (6 bases). V gave up 1 base and J gave up 6 bases, with 28 bases separating them. CDR1 MGHRA and CDR2 YSYEKL come from the germline V gene. This CDR3 spans 19 amino acids. DNA for the CDR3: TGCGCCAGCAGCCAAGGTTTCGCCCCCGGGACAAGACCCGGGGCCGAGCAGTACGTC. Amino acid sequence: CASSQGFAPGTRPGAEQYV.

This clone was picked up a small number of times. This chain joins TRBV6-5 and TRBJ1-2, with TRBD1 identical over 11 bases. CDR3 size: 15 residues. Losses at the gene ends were 6 bases for V and 4 bases for J; bases not matched to a gene: 7. The germline CDR1 and CDR2 sequences are MNHEY and SVGAGI. The CDR3 DNA follows: TGTGCCAGCAGAAGGACAGGGGGCGGACCCTATGGCTACACCTTC. Translation: CASRRTGGGPYGYTF.

The V gene is TRBV6-5, the J gene TRBJ1-3; no reliable D call. This CDR3 is built from 15 residues. Trimming cost V 5 bases and J 0 bases, with 11 bases left between them. CDR1 and CDR2 from the germline V gene are MNHEY and SVGAGI. The CDR3 protein is CASSTDRISGNTIYF. The CDR3 DNA is TGTGCCAGCAGTACAGACCGTATCTCTGGAAACACCATATATTTT.

The rearrangement joins TRBV24-1 to TRBJ1-2; 9 nucleotides agree with TRBD1. Germline V gene data show CDR1 as KGHDR and CDR2 as SFDVKD. The CDR3 is 11 residues long. Germline trimming cut 12 bases from V and 7 bases from J; bases unmatched to any gene: 5. In nucleotides, the CDR3 is TGTGCCGTCGGGACAGGGTTTGGCTACACCTTC. It codes for CAVGTGFGYTF.

The CDR3 DNA is TGTGCCAGCAGTGAAGCTCGGGGAGACTATCGTGGCTACACCTTC. Encoded protein: CASSEARGDYRGYTF. This sequence joins TRBV6-1 and TRBJ1-2; no clear D. This CDR3 region has 15 residues. Germline CDR1 and CDR2: MNHNS and SASEGT. Trimming took 0 bases from V and 7 from J, leaving 15 bases between them.

This clone is a singleton in its sample. The rearrangement joins TRBV19 to TRBJ1-1; possibly TRBD1 for D (5 bases). Germline CDR1 is LNHDA and CDR2 is SQIVND (reference sequence). Deletions cut 1 base from V and 2 bases from J, with 11 bases between. The CDR3 covers 15 residues. CDR3 residues: CASSIGRGTNTEAFF. The CDR3 coding sequence is TGTGCCAGTAGTATAGGGCGGGGGACTAACACTGAAGCTTTCTTT.

The rearrangement links TRBV6-1 to TRBJ2-7; 9 positions agree with TRBD1. V dropped 3 bases and J dropped 3; count of bases not matched to a gene: 3. Germline CDR1 reads MNHNS; CDR2 reads SASEGT. CDR3 size: 14 residues. The CDR3 DNA follows: TGTGCCAGCAGTGAGCCGGGACAGGGCTACGAGCAGTACGTC. Its translation is CASSEPGQGYEQYV.